This T cell receptor beta chain is drawn from a study of persistence of HIV-infected CD4 T cells. About the research overall: Isolated cells were CMV- and HIV-1 Gag-responding CD4+ T cells. Median time on suppressive ART was seven to eight years.

In regard to this clone: Its antigen is not known.

Cells were stimulated with overlapping HIV-1 Gag 15-mer peptides. CD40L/CD69 double-negative CD45RO-high memory CD4+ T cells were collected. This was the immunoSEQ version 4 assay in survey mode. TCRdb's copy holds only in-frame clones and misses some; the assay was immunoSEQ multiplex PCR. The sample holds about 41,000 clones, roughly 74% seen once. V was trimmed by 7 bases and J by 10 bases, leaving 14 bases between them. The CDR3 runs to 11 residues. From germline, CDR1 is DFQATT and CDR2 SNEGSKA (reference sequence). The input for sequencing was CD4+ T cells sorted from PBMCs after approximately 19-hour stimulation, taken from a patient who received antiretroviral therapy. V is TRBV20-1 and J is TRBJ2-1; D remains unclear. This clonotype was sampled from an adult man with HIV who was CMV-seropositive. Here the CDR3 reads CSVTTQEEQFF. DNA of the CDR3: TGCAGTGTTACCACTCAGGAAGAGCAGTTCTTC.